Listed below are T cell receptor beta chains from one sample, sequenced in a study of OX40 agonist ivuxolimab in advanced cancers. Clones were sequenced by immunoSEQ multiplex PCR, and TCRdb holds only the in-frame ones, with some missing. The sample shows over 95,000 clones, more than 85% of them seen only once. This sample comprised CD4+ or CD8+ T cells sorted from blood, obtained in a trial of the OX40 agonist ivuxolimab. The receptors here all came from an adult with an advanced solid tumor such as melanoma, head and neck, liver or kidney cancer. The CDR3 runs from the conserved cysteine through the conserved F or W. D genes are given only for firm matches. Part of the rows lack a size; the others show once, few, many or a class for expanded clones.

j_call	v_call	d_call	clone_size	cdr3_nt	cdr3_aa
TRBJ1-2	TRBV28	.	.	TGTGCCAGCACCGCTGGGCTATATGGCTACACCTTC	CASTAGLYGYTF
TRBJ2-5	TRBV5-4	.	.	TGTGCCAGCAGCTCGGAGGGGGTGGGGGAGACCCAGTACTTC	CASSSEGVGETQYF
TRBJ1-6	TRBV6-5	.	.	TGTGCCAGCAGTTATCGCAGGGTGAATTCACCCCTCCACTTT	CASSYRRVNSPLHF
TRBJ2-2	TRBV7-2	.	.	TGTGCCAGCAGCAACAGGGTCGGGGGAACCGGGGAGCTGTTTTTT	CASSNRVGGTGELFF
TRBJ2-2	TRBV5-6	TRBD2	.	TGTGCCAGCAGCGGAGAAGGGCCGTTACTAGCGGGGAACACCGGGGAGCTGTTTTTT	CASSGEGPLLAGNTGELFF
TRBJ2-5	TRBV7-3	.	.	TGTGCCAGCAGCCTAGACAGGACACAAGAGACCCAGTACTTC	CASSLDRTQETQYF
TRBJ1-2	TRBV27	TRBD1	.	TGTGCCAGCAGTAAGGGGGCGCGAAGTGGCTACACCTTC	CASSKGARSGYTF
TRBJ2-7	TRBV5-1	TRBD1	.	TGCGCCAGCAGCTTGGACAGGGGGCCCTACGAGCAGTACTTC	CASSLDRGPYEQYF
TRBJ2-4	TRBV7-9	TRBD1	.	TGTGCCAGCAGCAAACAGGGGGTTCGGAACATTCAGTACTTC	CASSKQGVRNIQYF
TRBJ2-1	TRBV5-4	TRBD2	.	TGTGCCAGTGAAACAGCGGGAGGGGGCCCAATGGAGCAGTTCTTC	CASETAGGGPMEQFF
TRBJ2-3	TRBV5-4	.	.	TGTGCCAGCAGCTTGGCCGGTGCAGGGCGTTCAGGCTTTACGCAGTATTTT	CASSLAGAGRSGFTQYF
TRBJ1-1	TRBV6-4	.	once	TGTGCCAGCAGACGGGACTATGAGATAGATGCTGAAGCTTTCTTT	CASRRDYEIDAEAFF
TRBJ2-7	TRBV5-5	.	.	TGTGCCAGCAGCTCACGCGAGTCCGAGCAGTACTTC	CASSSRESEQYF
TRBJ1-2	TRBV6-5	.	.	TGTGCCAGCAAAGCCCCGGGGGGTAACTATGGCTACACCTTC	CASKAPGGNYGYTF
TRBJ2-2	TRBV4-1	TRBD2	.	TGCGCCAGCAGCCCCAACAGGATACGGGGGGCCGGGGAGCTGTTTTTT	CASSPNRIRGAGELFF
TRBJ2-1	TRBV19	.	.	TGTGCCAGTCGCTCCGGCCCGCAGAGTGAGCAGTTCTTC	CASRSGPQSEQFF
TRBJ2-3	TRBV19	.	.	TGTGCCAGTAGTAGAGGCGGAAGCACAGATACGCAGTATTTT	CASSRGGSTDTQYF
TRBJ1-3	TRBV7-2	.	.	TGTGCCAGCAGCCCCTCCTGGGGGGGGGTAAACACCATATATTTT	CASSPSWGGVNTIYF
TRBJ2-1	TRBV27	.	.	TGTGCCAGCAGTCCCGACTACTACAATGAGCAGTTCTTC	CASSPDYYNEQFF
TRBJ2-3	TRBV18	TRBD2	.	TGTGCCAGCTCAGTGACTAGCGGGAGGTTGGCAGATACGCAGTATTTT	CASSVTSGRLADTQYF
TRBJ2-1	TRBV7-3	.	.	TGTGCCAGCAGCCTCCCGGGACTTAATGAGCAGTTCTTC	CASSLPGLNEQFF
TRBJ2-7	TRBV2	.	few	TGTGCCAGCAGTGTTGAATCGAGCGGCGAGCAGTACTTC	CASSVESSGEQYF
TRBJ2-7	TRBV4-2	TRBD1	.	TGTGCCAGCAGCCGTGGCCGGACAGGGGTCTACGAGCAGTACTTC	CASSRGRTGVYEQYF
TRBJ2-1	TRBV21-1	.	few	TGTGCCAGCAGCAAAGCTTACAGGGAATCCTACAATGAGCAGTTCTTC	CASSKAYRESYNEQFF
TRBJ2-4	TRBV15	.	.	TGTGCCACCAGCAACCAGACAGCGATAGCCAAAAACATTCAGTACTTC	CATSNQTAIAKNIQYF
TRBJ2-5	TRBV27	TRBD2	.	TGTGCCAGCAGGGGACTAGCGGGAGGCGAGGAGACCCAGTACTTC	CASRGLAGGEETQYF
TRBJ2-4	TRBV7-2	TRBD2	.	TGTGCCAGCAGCTCATCTAGCGGTATCGGGTACATTCAGTACTTC	CASSSSSGIGYIQYF
TRBJ2-5	TRBV11-1	TRBD2	.	TGTGCCAGCAGCGCAGGACTAGCGGGAGGGCCTTTTGGGACCCAGTACTTC	CASSAGLAGGPFGTQYF
TRBJ1-2	TRBV5-3	.	.	TGTGCCAGAAGCTTACAGATAGGGGATGATGGCTACACCTTC	CARSLQIGDDGYTF
TRBJ2-7	TRBV19	TRBD2	.	TGTGCCAGTAGGAGCGGGAGTAGCTCCTACGAGCAGTACTTC	CASRSGSSSYEQYF
TRBJ2-2	TRBV7-3	.	.	TGTGCCAGCAGCTTAAGGAGGGACGGGGAGCTGTTTTTT	CASSLRRDGELFF
TRBJ2-7	TRBV27	TRBD2	.	TGTGCCAGCAGTTTACTAGCGGGAGGGCCCGAGCAGTACTTC	CASSLLAGGPEQYF
TRBJ2-7	TRBV30	.	once	TGTGCCTGGAGGGTTTGGGCGGACAAATCCTACGAGCAGTACTTC	CAWRVWADKSYEQYF
TRBJ2-7	TRBV18	TRBD1	.	TGTGCCAGCTCACCGAACCGGGACAGACTCTACGAGCAGTACTTC	CASSPNRDRLYEQYF
TRBJ2-2	TRBV7-2	.	.	TGTGCCAGCAGCTACGGGGGAGGTACCGGGGAGCTGTTTTTT	CASSYGGGTGELFF
TRBJ2-7	TRBV5-4	TRBD2	once	TGTGCCAGCAGCTTGGGCGGGACTAGCGAATACGAGCAGTACTTC	CASSLGGTSEYEQYF
TRBJ2-2	TRBV19	.	.	TGTGCCAGTAGCGGAAGGACAGCCTTGAACACCGGGGAGCTGTTTTTT	CASSGRTALNTGELFF
TRBJ1-5	TRBV5-5	TRBD1	.	TGTGCCAGCAGCTTGACAGGGGTAGAACAGCCCCAGCATTTT	CASSLTGVEQPQHF
TRBJ1-1	TRBV21-1	.	.	TGTGCCACCCGGGACCAGGGCACTGAAGCTTTCTTT	CATRDQGTEAFF
TRBJ2-1	TRBV2	TRBD2	.	TGTGCCAGCAGTGAATTAGCGGGTCTATACAATGAGCAGTTCTTC	CASSELAGLYNEQFF
TRBJ2-1	TRBV5-1	TRBD2	.	TGCGCCAGCAGCGGCCGGACTAGCGGGAGTAATGAGCAGTTCTTC	CASSGRTSGSNEQFF
TRBJ2-4	TRBV5-5	.	.	TGTGCCAGCAGCTTGGGAGGGAGTGGAGCCAAAAACATTCAGTACTTC	CASSLGGSGAKNIQYF
TRBJ1-4	TRBV29-1	.	.	TGCAGCGTTGTGGGGTCGCGAAGCGGAAAACTGTTTTTT	CSVVGSRSGKLFF
TRBJ2-1	TRBV7-3	TRBD2	.	TGTGCCAGCAGCTTAGTGGCTAGCGGGAGTTGGGAGCAGTTCTTC	CASSLVASGSWEQFF
TRBJ2-5	TRBV7-2	TRBD2	.	TGTGCCAGCAGCTTGGGGGTAGCGGGAGGCCAAGAGACCCAGTACTTC	CASSLGVAGGQETQYF
TRBJ1-2	TRBV18	TRBD1	few	TGTGCCAGCTCACCCGACGTGGACAGGGTGAATGGCTACACCTTC	CASSPDVDRVNGYTF
TRBJ2-1	TRBV7-2	.	.	TGTGCCAGCAGCTTAGGGAGGGCCTACAATGAGCAGTTCTTC	CASSLGRAYNEQFF
TRBJ1-5	TRBV4-2	.	.	TGTGCCAGCAGCCAAACCGGGACGGCCTTCAATCAGCCCCAGCATTTT	CASSQTGTAFNQPQHF
TRBJ2-7	TRBV5-1	TRBD1	.	TGCGCCAGCAGCTTGTCCCCGGGACAGACTTACGAGCAGTACTTC	CASSLSPGQTYEQYF
TRBJ2-7	TRBV28	.	.	TGTGCCAGCAGTCAGGGGATGACAGCAAGGAAGAGCTCCTACGAGCAGTACTTC	CASSQGMTARKSSYEQYF
TRBJ1-1	TRBV7-9	.	.	TGTGCCAGCAGCATCTTTAGGGGGACTGAAGCTTTCTTT	CASSIFRGTEAFF
TRBJ2-3	TRBV7-7	.	.	TGTGCCAGCAGCTTAGCACCCTCAGATACGCAGTATTTT	CASSLAPSDTQYF
TRBJ1-2	TRBV7-6	TRBD1	.	TGTGCCAGCAGCCAAGGACAGGTTGGCTATGGCTACACCTTC	CASSQGQVGYGYTF
TRBJ2-2	TRBV4-2	.	.	TGTGCCAGCAGCTCGAGCTTCGCTAGCTTAGGCGGGGAGCTGTTTTTT	CASSSSFASLGGELFF
TRBJ2-7	TRBV11-2	TRBD2	.	TGTGCCAGCAGCTTAGGACTAGCGGGCTACGAGCAGTACTTC	CASSLGLAGYEQYF
TRBJ2-1	TRBV10-3	TRBD2	.	TGTGCCATCAGTGGACTAGCGGGAGGTCTGGATGAGCAGTTCTTC	CAISGLAGGLDEQFF